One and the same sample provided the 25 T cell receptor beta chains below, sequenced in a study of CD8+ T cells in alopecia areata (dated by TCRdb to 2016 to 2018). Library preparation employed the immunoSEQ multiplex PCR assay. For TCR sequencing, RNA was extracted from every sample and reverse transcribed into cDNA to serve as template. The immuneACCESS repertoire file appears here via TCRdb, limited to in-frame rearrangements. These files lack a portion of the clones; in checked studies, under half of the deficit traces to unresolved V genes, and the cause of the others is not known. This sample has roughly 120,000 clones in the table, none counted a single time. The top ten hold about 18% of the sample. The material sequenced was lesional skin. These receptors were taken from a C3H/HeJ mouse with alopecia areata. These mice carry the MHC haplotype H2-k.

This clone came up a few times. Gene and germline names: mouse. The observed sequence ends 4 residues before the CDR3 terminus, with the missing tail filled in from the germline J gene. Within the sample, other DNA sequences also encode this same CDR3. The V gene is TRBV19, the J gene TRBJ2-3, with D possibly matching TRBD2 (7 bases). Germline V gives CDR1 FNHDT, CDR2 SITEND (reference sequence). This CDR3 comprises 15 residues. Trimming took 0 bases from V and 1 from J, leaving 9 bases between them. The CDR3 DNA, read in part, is TGTGCCAGCAGTATAGGAGGGGGGCGTGCAGAA. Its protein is CASSIGGGRAE. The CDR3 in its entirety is CASSIGGGRAETLYF.

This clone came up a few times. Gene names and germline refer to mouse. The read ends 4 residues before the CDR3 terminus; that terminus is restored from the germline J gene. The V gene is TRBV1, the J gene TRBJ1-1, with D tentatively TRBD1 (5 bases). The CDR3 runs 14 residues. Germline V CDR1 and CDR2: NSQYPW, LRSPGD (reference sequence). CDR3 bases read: TGCACCTGCAGTGCAGAGACTGGGGGAGAA. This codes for CTCSAETGGE. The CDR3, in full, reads CTCSAETGGEEVFF. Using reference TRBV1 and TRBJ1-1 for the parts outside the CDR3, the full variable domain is VTLLEQNPRWRLVPRGQAVNLRCILKNSQYPWMSWYQQDLQKQLQWLFTLRSPGDKEVKSLPGADYLATRVTDTELRLQVANMSQGRTLYCTCSAETGGEEVFFGKGTRLTVV.

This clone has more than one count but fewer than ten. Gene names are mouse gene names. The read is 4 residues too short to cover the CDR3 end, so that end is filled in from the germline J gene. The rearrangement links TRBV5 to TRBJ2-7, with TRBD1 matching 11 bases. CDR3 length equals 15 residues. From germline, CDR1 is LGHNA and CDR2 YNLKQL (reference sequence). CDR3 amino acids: CASSQERDRGYEQYF. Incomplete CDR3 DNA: TGTGCCAGCAGCCAAGAACGGGACAGGGGGTAT.

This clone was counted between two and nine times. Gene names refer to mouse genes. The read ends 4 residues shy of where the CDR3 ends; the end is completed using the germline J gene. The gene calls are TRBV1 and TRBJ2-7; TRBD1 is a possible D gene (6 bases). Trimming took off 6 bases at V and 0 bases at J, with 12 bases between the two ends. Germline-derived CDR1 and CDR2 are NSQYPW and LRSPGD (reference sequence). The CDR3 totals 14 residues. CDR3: CTCRQPGASYEQYF. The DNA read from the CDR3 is TGCACCTGCAGACAACCAGGGGCCTCCTAT.

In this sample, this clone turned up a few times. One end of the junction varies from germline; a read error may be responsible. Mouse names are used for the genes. The CDR3 sequence is CAGSDTGTGANTEVFF. The CDR3 DNA, read in part, is TGTGCCGGCAGTGATACCGGGACAGGTGCAAACACA. The V and J genes are TRBV13-3 and TRBJ1-1, with TRBD1 matching 8 bases. The read stops 4 residues short of the end of the CDR3; the missing end is completed from the germline J gene. The V gene's germline CDR1 is NNHDY and CDR2 SYVADS. The CDR3 runs to 16 residues.

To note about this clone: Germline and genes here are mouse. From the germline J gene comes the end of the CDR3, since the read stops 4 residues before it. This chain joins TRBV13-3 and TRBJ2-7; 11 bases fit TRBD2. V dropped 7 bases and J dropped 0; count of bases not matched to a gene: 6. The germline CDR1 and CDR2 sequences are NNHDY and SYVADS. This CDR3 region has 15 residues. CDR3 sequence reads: CASDRTGGSSYEQYF. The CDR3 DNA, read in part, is TGTGCCAGCGATCGGACTGGGGGGTCCTCCTAT.

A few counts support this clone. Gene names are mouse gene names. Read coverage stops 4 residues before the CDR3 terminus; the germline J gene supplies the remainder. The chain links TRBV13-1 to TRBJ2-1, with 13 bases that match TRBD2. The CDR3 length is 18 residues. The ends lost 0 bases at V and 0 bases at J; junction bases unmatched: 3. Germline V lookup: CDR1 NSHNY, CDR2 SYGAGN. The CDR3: CASSDAGLGGYNYAEQFF. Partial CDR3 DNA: TGTGCCAGCAGTGATGCGGGACTGGGGGGGTATAACTATGCT.

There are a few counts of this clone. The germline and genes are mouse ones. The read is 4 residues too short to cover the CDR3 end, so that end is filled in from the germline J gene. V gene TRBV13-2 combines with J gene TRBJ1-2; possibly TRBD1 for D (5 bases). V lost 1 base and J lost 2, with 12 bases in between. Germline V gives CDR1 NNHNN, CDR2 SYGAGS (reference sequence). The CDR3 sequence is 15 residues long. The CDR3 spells CASGDFAGRNSDYTF. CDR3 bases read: TGTGCCAGCGGTGATTTCGCAGGGAGGAACTCC.

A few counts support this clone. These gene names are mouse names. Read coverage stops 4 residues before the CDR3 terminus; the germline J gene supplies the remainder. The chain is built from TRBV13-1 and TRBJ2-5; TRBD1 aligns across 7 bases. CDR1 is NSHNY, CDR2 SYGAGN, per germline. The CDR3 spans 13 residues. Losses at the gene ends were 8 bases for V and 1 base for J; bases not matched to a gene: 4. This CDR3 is CARNQGDQDTQYF. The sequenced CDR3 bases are TGTGCCAGAAATCAGGGGGACCAAGAC.

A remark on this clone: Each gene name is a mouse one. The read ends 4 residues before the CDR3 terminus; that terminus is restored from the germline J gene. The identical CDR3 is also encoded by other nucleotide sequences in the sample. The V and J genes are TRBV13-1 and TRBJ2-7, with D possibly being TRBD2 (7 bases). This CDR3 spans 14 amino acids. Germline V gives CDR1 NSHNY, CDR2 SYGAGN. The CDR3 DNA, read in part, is TGTGCCAGCAGTGATGCGCTGGGGGCATAT. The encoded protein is CASSDALGAY. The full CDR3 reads CASSDALGAYEQYF.

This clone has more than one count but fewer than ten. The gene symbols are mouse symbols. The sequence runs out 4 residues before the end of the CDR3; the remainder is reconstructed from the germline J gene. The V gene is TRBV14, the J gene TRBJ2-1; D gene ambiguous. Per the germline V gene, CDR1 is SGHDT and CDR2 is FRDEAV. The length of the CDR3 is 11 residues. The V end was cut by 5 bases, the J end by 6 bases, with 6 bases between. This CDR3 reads CASSPRAEQFF. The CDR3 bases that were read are TGTGCCAGCAGCCCTCGTGCT.

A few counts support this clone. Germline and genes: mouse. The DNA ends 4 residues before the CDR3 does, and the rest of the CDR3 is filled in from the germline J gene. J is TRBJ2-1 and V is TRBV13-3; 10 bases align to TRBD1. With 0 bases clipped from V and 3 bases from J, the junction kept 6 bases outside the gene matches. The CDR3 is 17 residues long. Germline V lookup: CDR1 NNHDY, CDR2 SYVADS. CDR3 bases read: TGTGCCAGCAGTGATGCCTCTTGGACAGGGGGCTATGCT. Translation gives CASSDASWTGGYA. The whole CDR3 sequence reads CASSDASWTGGYAEQFF.

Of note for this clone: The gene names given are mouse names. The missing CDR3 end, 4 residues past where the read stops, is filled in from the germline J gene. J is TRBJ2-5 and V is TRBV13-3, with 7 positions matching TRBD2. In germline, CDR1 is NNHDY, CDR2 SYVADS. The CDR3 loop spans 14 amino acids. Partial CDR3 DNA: TGTGCCAGCAGAACGGGGGGGGAGAGGGAC. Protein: CASRTGGERD. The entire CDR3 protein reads CASRTGGERDTQYF.

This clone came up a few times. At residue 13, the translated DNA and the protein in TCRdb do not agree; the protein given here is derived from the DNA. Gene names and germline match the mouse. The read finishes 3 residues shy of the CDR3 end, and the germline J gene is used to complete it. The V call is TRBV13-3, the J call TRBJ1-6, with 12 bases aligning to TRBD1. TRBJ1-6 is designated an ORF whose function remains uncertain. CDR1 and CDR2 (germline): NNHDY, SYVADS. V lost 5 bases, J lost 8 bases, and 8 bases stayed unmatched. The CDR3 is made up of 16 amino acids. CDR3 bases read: TGTGCCAGCAGCCGGGACAGGGGGCGATCGGATTCGCCC. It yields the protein CASSRDRGRSDSP. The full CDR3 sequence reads CASSRDRGRSDSPLYF.

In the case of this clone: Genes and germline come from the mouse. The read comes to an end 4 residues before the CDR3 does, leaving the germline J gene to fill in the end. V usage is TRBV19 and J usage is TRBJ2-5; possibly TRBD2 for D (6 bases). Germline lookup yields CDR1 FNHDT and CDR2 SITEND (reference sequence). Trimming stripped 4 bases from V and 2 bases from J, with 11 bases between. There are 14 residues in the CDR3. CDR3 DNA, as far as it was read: TGTGCCAGCAGTCCTCTGGGGATCCAAGAC. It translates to CASSPLGIQD. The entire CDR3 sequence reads CASSPLGIQDTQYF.

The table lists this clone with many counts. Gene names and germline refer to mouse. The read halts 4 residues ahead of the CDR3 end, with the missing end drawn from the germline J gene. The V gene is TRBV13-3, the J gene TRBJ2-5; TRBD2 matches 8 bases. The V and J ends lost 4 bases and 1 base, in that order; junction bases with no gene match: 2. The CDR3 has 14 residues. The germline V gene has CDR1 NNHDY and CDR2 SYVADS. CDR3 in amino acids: CASSSDWDQDTQYF. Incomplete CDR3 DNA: TGTGCCAGCAGTTCGGACTGGGACCAAGAC.

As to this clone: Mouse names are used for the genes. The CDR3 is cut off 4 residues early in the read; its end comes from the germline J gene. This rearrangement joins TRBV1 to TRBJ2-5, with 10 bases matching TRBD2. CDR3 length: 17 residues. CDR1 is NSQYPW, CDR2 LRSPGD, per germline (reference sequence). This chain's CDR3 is CTCSADIAWGGADTQYF. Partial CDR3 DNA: TGCACCTGCAGTGCAGATATTGCCTGGGGGGGCGCAGAC.

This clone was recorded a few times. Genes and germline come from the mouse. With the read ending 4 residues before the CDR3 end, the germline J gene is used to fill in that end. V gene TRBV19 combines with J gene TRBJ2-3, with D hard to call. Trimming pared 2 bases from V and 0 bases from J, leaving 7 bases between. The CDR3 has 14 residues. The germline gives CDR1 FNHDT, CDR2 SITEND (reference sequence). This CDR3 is CASSISLSAETLYF. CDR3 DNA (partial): TGTGCCAGCAGTATCAGTTTAAGTGCAGAA.

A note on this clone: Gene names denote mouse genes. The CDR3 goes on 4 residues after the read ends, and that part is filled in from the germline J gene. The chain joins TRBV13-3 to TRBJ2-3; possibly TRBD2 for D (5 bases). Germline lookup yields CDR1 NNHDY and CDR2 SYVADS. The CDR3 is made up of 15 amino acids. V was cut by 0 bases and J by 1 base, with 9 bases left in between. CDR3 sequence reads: CASSDAGNGAETLYF. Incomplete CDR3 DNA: TGTGCCAGCAGTGATGCTGGGAATGGTGCAGAA.

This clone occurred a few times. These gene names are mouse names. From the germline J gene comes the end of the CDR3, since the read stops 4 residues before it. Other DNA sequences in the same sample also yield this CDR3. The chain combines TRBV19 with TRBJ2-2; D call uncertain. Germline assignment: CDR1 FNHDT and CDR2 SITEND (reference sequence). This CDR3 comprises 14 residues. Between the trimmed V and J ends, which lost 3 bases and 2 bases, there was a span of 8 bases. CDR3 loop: CASSTTINTGQLYF. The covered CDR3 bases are TGTGCCAGCAGTACGACAATTAACACCGGG. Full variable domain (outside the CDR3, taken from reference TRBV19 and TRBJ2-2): GGIITQTPKFLIGQEGQKLTLKCQQNFNHDTMYWYRQDSGKGLRLIYYSITENDLQKGDLSEGYDASREKKSSFSLTVTSAQKNEMAVFLCASSTTINTGQLYFGEGSKLTVL.

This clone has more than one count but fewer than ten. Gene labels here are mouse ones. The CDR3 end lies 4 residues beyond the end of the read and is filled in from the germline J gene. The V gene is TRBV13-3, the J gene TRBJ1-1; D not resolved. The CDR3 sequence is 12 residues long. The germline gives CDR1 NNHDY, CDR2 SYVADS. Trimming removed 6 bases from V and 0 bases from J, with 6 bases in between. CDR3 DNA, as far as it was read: TGTGCCAGCACGCAGCCAAACACA. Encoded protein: CASTQPNT. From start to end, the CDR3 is CASTQPNTEVFF.

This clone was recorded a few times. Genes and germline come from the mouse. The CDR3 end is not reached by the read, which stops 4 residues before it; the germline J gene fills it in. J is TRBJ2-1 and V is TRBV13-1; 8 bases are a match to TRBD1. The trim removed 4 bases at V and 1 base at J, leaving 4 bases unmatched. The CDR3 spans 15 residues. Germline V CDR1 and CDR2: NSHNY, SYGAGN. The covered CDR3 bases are TGTGCCAGCAGTTCCGGGACAGGCAACTATGCT. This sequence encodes CASSSGTGNYA. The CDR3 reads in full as CASSSGTGNYAEQFF.

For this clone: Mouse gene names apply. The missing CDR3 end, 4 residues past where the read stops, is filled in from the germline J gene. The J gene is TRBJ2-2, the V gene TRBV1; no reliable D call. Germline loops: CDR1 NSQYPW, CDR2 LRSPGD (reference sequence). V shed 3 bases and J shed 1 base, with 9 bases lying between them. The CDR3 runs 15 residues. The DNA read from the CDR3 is TGCACCTGCAGTGCCCCGAGGGTAAACACCGGG. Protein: CTCSAPRVNTG. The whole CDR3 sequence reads CTCSAPRVNTGQLYF.

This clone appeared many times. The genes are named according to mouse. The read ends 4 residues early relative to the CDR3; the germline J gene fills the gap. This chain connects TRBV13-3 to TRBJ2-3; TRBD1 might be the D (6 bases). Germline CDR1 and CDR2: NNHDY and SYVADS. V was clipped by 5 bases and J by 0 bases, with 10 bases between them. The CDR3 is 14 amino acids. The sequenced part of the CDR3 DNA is TGTGCCAGCAGCACAGGGTTAAGTGCAGAA. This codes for CASSTGLSAE. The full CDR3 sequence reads CASSTGLSAETLYF.

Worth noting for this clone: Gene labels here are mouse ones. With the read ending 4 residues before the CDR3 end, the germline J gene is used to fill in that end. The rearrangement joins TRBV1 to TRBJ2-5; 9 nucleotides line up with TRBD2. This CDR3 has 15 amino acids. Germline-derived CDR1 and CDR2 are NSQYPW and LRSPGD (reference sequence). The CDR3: CTCSAVDWGIDTQYF. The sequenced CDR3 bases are TGCACCTGCAGTGCAGTCGACTGGGGGATTGAC.